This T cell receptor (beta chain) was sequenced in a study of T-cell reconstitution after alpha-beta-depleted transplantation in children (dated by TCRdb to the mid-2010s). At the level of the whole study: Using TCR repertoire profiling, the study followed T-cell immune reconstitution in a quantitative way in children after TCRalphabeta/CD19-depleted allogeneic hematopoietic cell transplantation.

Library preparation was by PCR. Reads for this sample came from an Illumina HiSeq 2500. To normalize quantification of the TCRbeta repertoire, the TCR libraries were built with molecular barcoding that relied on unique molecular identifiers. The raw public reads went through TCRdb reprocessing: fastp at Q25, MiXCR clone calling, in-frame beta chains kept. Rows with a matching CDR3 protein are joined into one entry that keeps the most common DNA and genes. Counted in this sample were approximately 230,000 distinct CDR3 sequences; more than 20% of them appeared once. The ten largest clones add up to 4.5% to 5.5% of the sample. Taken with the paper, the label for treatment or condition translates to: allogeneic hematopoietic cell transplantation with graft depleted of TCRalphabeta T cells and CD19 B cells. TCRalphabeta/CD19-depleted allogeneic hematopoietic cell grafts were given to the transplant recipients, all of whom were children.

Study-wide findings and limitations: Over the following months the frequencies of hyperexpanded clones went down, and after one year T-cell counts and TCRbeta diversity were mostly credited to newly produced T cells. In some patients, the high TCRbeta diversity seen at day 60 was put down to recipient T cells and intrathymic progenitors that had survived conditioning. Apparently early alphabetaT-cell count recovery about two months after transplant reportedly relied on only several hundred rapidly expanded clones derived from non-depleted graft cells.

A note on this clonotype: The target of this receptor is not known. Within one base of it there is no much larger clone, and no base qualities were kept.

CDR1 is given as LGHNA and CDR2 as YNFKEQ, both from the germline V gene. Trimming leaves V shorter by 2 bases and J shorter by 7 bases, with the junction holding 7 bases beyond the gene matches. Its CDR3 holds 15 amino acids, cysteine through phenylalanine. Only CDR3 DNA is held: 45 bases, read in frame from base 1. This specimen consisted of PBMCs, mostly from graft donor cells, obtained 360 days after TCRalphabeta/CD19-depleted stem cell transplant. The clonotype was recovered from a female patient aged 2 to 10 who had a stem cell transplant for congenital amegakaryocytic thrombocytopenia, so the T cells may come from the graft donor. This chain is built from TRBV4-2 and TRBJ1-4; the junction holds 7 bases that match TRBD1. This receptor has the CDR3 CASSQRQGETEKLFF. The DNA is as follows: TGTGCCAGCAGCCAACGACAGGGCGAGACTGAAAAACTGTTTTTT.